The 12 T cell receptor beta chains listed next were all sequenced from one sample in a study of cytomegalovirus exposure and HLA in healthy donors. The method was immunoSEQ multiplex PCR; TCRdb's version includes in-frame clones alone and lacks a portion of them. The sample consists of a few hundred thousand clones, roughly 88% of them appearing once. Sequencing was performed on PBMCs. The receptors were gathered from a woman in her thirties in good health and CMV-seropositive.

The chain has TRBV7-8 and TRBJ2-7; D perhaps matches TRBD1 (6 bases). Germline loops: CDR1 SGHVS, CDR2 FQNEAQ. V shed 4 bases and J shed 2 bases, with 9 bases lying between them. This CDR3 is built from 13 residues. Written as DNA, the CDR3 is TGTGCCAGCAGCTATCGGACAGCCTACGAGCAGTACTTC. Its protein is CASSYRTAYEQYF.

The chain couples TRBV6-1 to TRBJ1-5; D call uncertain. This CDR3 is built from 13 residues. Trimming removed 6 bases at V and 0 bases at J, with 6 bases between. CDR1 and CDR2 (germline): MNHNS, SASEGT. CDR3 region: CASRVLSNQPQHF. The CDR3 nucleotides are TGTGCCAGCAGGGTCCTTAGCAATCAGCCCCAGCATTTT.

About this clone: This specimen includes other DNA sequences encoding the same CDR3. The rearrangement uses TRBV11-2 and TRBJ2-7, with 7 positions matching TRBD2. Losses at the gene ends were 1 base for V and 2 bases for J; bases not matched to a gene: 2. CDR1 and CDR2 (germline): SGHAT, FQNNGV. The CDR3 contains 14 residues. CDR3 sequence reads: CASSLAGGPYEQYF. The CDR3, as DNA: TGTGCCAGCAGCTTAGCGGGAGGCCCCTACGAGCAGTACTTC.

J is TRBJ2-7 and V is TRBV7-2, with D perhaps TRBD1 or TRBD2 (5 bases each). CDR1 and CDR2 from the germline V gene are SGHTA and FQGNSA. The CDR3 has 13 residues. Trimming cost V 4 bases and J 3 bases, with 10 bases left between them. The CDR3 here is CASSSGTHYEQYF. The CDR3 DNA reads as TGTGCCAGCAGCTCCGGGACCCACTACGAGCAGTACTTC.

V and J are TRBV5-1 and TRBJ2-7; possible D gene TRBD2, 6 bases. With 1 base removed from V and 2 bases from J, the gap between germline ends came to 13 bases. Germline V gene sequence: CDR1 SGHRS, CDR2 YFSETQ. This CDR3 has 15 residues. The chain's CDR3 is CASSLSGLSTYEQYF. CDR3 coding DNA: TGCGCCAGCAGCTTGTCGGGACTTTCCACCTACGAGCAGTACTTC.

The genes are TRBV6-5 and TRBJ2-1; 11 bases align to TRBD2. The CDR3 length is 15 residues. Germline V gives CDR1 MNHEY, CDR2 SVGAGI. The J segment lost 8 bases and the V segment lost 2 bases, leaving 5 bases of the junction unmatched. The CDR3 protein is CASSYTSGSFHEQFF. The CDR3, as DNA: TGTGCCAGCAGTTACACTAGCGGGAGTTTCCATGAGCAGTTCTTC.

This clone was seen only a few times. V and J are TRBV25-1 and TRBJ1-2; TRBD1 is a possible D gene (5 bases). This CDR3 contains 13 residues. Trimming pared 7 bases from V and 7 bases from J, leaving 16 bases between. Germline V CDR1 and CDR2: MGHDK, SYGVNS. The CDR3 DNA is TGTGCCAGCAACCCCGGCGCAGGGCCTGGCTACACCTTC. Protein product: CASNPGAGPGYTF.

A remark on this clone: This same CDR3 is encoded by further DNA sequences in the sample. The CDR3 sequence: CSVRDRDGYTF. For the CDR3, the DNA is TGCAGCGTTAGGGACAGGGATGGCTACACCTTC. The gene calls are TRBV29-1 and TRBJ1-2; 9 bases map to TRBD1. Trimming at V came to 5 bases and at J to 6 bases, leaving 1 base not matched to a gene. The CDR3 is 11 residues long. Looked up from germline, CDR1 is SQVTM and CDR2 is ANQGSEA.

The chain uses TRBV10-3 and TRBJ2-7; 9 bases agree with TRBD2. V gave up 4 bases and J gave up 2 bases; unmatched junction bases: 12. The CDR3 has 17 residues. Germline assignment: CDR1 ENHRY and CDR2 SYGVKD. The CDR3 DNA follows: TGTGCCATCAGTGGCAATCTAGCGGGACTCCCGACCTACGAGCAGTACTTC. Its translation is CAISGNLAGLPTYEQYF.

The CDR3 loop reads CASSLDRDGHGYTF. As DNA, the CDR3 is TGTGCCAGCAGCTTAGACAGAGATGGCCATGGCTACACCTTC. The gene calls are TRBV13 and TRBJ1-2; D uncertain. The germline CDR1 and CDR2 sequences are PRHDT and FYEKMQ (reference sequence). The CDR3 length is 14 residues. V was shortened by 1 base and J by 6 bases, with 12 bases between the two germline ends. Together with reference TRBV13 and TRBJ1-2, the CDR3 gives the full variable domain: AAGVIQSPRHLIKEKRETATLKCYPIPRHDTVYWYQQGPGQDPQFLISFYEKMQSDKGSIPDRFSAQQFSDYHSELNMSSLELGDSALYFCASSLDRDGHGYTFGSGTRLTVV.

The chain recombines TRBV19 with TRBJ2-3; the match to TRBD2 covers 12 bases. In germline, CDR1 is LNHDA, CDR2 SQIVND (reference sequence). This CDR3 has 19 amino acids. Germline trimming cut 4 bases from V and 0 bases from J; bases unmatched to any gene: 11. The CDR3 here is CASSSSMLAGGHSTDTQYF. Here the CDR3 DNA reads TGTGCCAGTAGTAGTAGCATGCTAGCGGGAGGGCATAGCACAGATACGCAGTATTTT.

The V call is TRBV18, the J call TRBJ2-7; unclear D gene. Germline V gene sequence: CDR1 KGHSH, CDR2 LQKENI. Trimming cost V 6 bases and J 7 bases, with 10 bases left between them. The CDR3 runs 11 residues. CDR3 region: CASSLPTEQYF. CDR3 nucleotides: TGTGCCAGCTCGCTCCCGACTGAGCAGTACTTC.